These 19 T cell receptor beta chains were all obtained from the same sample, sequenced in a study of Ad26.COV2.S vaccination and SARS-CoV-2 variants. Treatment specified: roughly 18 received Ad26.COV2.S at low or high dose, single or two shots; several received placebo; per-sample allocation not given. At day 63 after the first vaccine or placebo injection, samples were drawn. Sequenced by immunoSEQ multiplex PCR; TCRdb stores in-frame clones only, minus some. Here the sample spans about 460,000 clones, around 89% being singletons. The starting material was peripheral blood, obtained in a trial of Ad26.COV2.S vaccine versus placebo. These TCRs come from a person aged 18-60 years who received the Ad26.COV2.S COVID-19 vaccine or a placebo.

The chain couples TRBV7-2 to TRBJ1-1; 10 bases align to TRBD1. Germline CDR1 SGHTA, CDR2 FQGNSA. Trimming took 5 bases from V and 5 from J; bases not matched to a gene: 2. The CDR3 consists of 13 residues. CDR3 DNA sequence: TGTGCCAGCAGCCGGACAGGGGGTACTGAAGCTTTCTTT. This codes for CASSRTGGTEAFF.

V usage is TRBV9 and J usage is TRBJ2-3; D may be TRBD2 (7 bases). This CDR3 spans 19 amino acids. The V end was cut by 3 bases, the J end by 2 bases, with 25 bases between. CDR1 is SGDLS, CDR2 YYNGEE, per germline. CDR3 loop: CASSDGQGRGVRLTDTQYF. CDR3 DNA: TGTGCCAGCAGCGACGGCCAGGGGAGGGGGGTTCGACTCACAGATACGCAGTATTTT.

J is TRBJ2-7 and V is TRBV7-8; D gene unclear. Germline V gives CDR1 SGHVS, CDR2 FQNEAQ. V shed 1 base and J shed 5 bases, with 12 bases lying between them. The CDR3 is 14 residues long. CDR3 nucleotide sequence: TGTGCCAGCAGCTTAGGGAGTTTAGTAGACGAGCAGTACTTC. It specifies CASSLGSLVDEQYF. The variable domain in full, with the rest retrieved from reference TRBV7-8 and TRBJ2-7, is GAGVSQSPRYKVAKRGQDVALRCDPISGHVSLFWYQQALGQGPEFLTYFQNEAQLDKSGLPSDRFFAERPEGSVSTLKIQRTQQEDSAVYLCASSLGSLVDEQYFGPGTRLTVT.

The chain combines TRBV15 with TRBJ1-4; the match to TRBD1 covers 9 bases. Germline lookup yields CDR1 LNHNV and CDR2 YYDKDF (reference sequence). The ends lost 4 bases at V and 5 bases at J; junction bases unmatched: 8. This CDR3 has 16 amino acids. CDR3 residues: CATSKDTGGINEKLFF. The CDR3 DNA reads TGTGCCACCAGCAAAGATACAGGGGGCATAAATGAAAAACTGTTTTTT.

This chain joins TRBV4-1 and TRBJ2-4, with D possibly TRBD1 on 6 matching bases. V gave up 2 bases and J gave up 6 bases, with 23 bases separating them. Germline loops: CDR1 MGHRA, CDR2 YSYEKL. CDR3 size: 18 residues. The CDR3 DNA sequence: TGCGCCAGCAGCCAACCCCGGAACGAGGGGGTCCCCTCAAACATTCAGTACTTC. Translation gives CASSQPRNEGVPSNIQYF.

The CDR3 sequence: CASSQGGGDTQYF. CDR3 nucleotide sequence: TGTGCCAGCAGCCAAGGGGGGGGAGATACGCAGTATTTT. V is TRBV3-1 (or the pseudogene TRBV3-2) and J is TRBJ2-3; 7 bases match TRBD2. CDR1 and CDR2 from the germline V gene are LGHDT and YNNKEL (reference sequence). CDR3 length: 13 residues. V shed 1 base and J 5 bases; nucleotides not matched to a gene: 0.

The chain uses TRBV3-1 (or the pseudogene TRBV3-2) and TRBJ1-1; weak D call: TRBD1 (5 bases). Per the germline V gene, CDR1 is LGHDT and CDR2 is YNNKEL (reference sequence). The V and J ends lost 1 base and 7 bases respectively, with 7 bases between them. This CDR3 is built from 12 residues. The CDR3 DNA reads TGTGCCAGCAGCCAAGTGGGGGGTGAAGCTTTCTTT. It codes for CASSQVGGEAFF.

The chain links TRBV18 to TRBJ2-1, with TRBD1 matching over 7 bases. The junction had 6 bases not matched to a gene; V was cut back by 3 bases and J by 4 bases. CDR1 is KGHSH and CDR2 is LQKENI in the germline V gene. The CDR3 is 15 amino acids. The CDR3 nucleotides are TGTGCCAGCTCACCTCGACAGGGTCGGTACAATGAGCAGTTCTTC. This sequence encodes CASSPRQGRYNEQFF.

This clone occurred once. The chain uses TRBV7-8 and TRBJ1-1; 11 positions match TRBD1. The CDR3 sequence is 16 residues long. Looked up from germline, CDR1 is SGHVS and CDR2 is FQNEAQ. J gave up 4 bases and V 1 base, and 5 bases lay outside the gene matches. In DNA form, the CDR3 reads TGTGCCAGCAGCTTAGTTTCCGGGACAGGGGGCACTGAAGCTTTCTTT. Its translation is CASSLVSGTGGTEAFF. The full variable domain, with the rest looked up from reference TRBV7-8 and TRBJ1-1, is GAGVSQSPRYKVAKRGQDVALRCDPISGHVSLFWYQQALGQGPEFLTYFQNEAQLDKSGLPSDRFFAERPEGSVSTLKIQRTQQEDSAVYLCASSLVSGTGGTEAFFGQGTRLTVV.

The chain employs TRBV5-6 and TRBJ2-5, with D unclear. The germline CDR1 and CDR2 sequences are SGHDT and YYEEEE. V was shortened by 1 base and J by 2 bases, with 6 bases between the two germline ends. This CDR3 contains 13 residues. CDR3 in amino acids: CASSLRQQETQYF. As DNA, the CDR3 is TGTGCCAGCAGCTTGAGGCAGCAAGAGACCCAGTACTTC. The full variable domain, in which reference TRBV5-6 and TRBJ2-5 provide the parts outside the CDR3, is DAGVTQSPTHLIKTRGQQVTLRCSPKSGHDTVSWYQQALGQGPQFIFQYYEEEERQRGNFPDRFSGHQFPNYSSELNVNALLLGDSALYLCASSLRQQETQYFGPGTRLLVL.

This chain uses TRBV9 with TRBJ2-3, with 7 bases lining up with TRBD2. The CDR3 runs to 13 residues. V lost 3 bases to trimming and J lost 6 bases; unmatched junction nucleotides: 4. Germline CDR1 SGDLS, CDR2 YYNGEE. The CDR3 spells CASSAPREDTQYF. The CDR3 region has the DNA TGTGCCAGCAGCGCCCCGCGGGAGGATACGCAGTATTTT.

This sequence joins TRBV28 and TRBJ2-1, with D possibly matching TRBD2 (5 bases). Between the trimmed V and J ends, which lost 5 bases and 2 bases, there was a span of 7 bases. Germline V gene sequence: CDR1 MDHEN, CDR2 SYDVKM. CDR3 length: 13 amino acids. The CDR3 reads CASSLAPYNEQFF. The CDR3 coding sequence is TGTGCCAGCAGTCTAGCTCCCTACAATGAGCAGTTCTTC. Full variable domain (outside the CDR3, taken from reference TRBV28 and TRBJ2-1): DVKVTQSSRYLVKRTGEKVFLECVQDMDHENMFWYRQDPGLGLRLIYFSYDVKMKEKGDIPEGYSVSREKKERFSLILESASTNQTSMYLCASSLAPYNEQFFGPGTRLTVL.

This clone was observed a few times. The chain uses TRBV28 and TRBJ1-1; no clear D gene. Germline CDR1 MDHEN, CDR2 SYDVKM. Trimming stripped 4 bases from V and 1 base from J, with 4 bases between. This CDR3 comprises 12 residues. The CDR3 DNA sequence: TGTGCCAGCAGTTACCAGAACACTGAAGCTTTCTTT. This gives the protein CASSYQNTEAFF.

The chain recombines TRBV9 with TRBJ1-3; unclear D gene. CDR1 and CDR2 (germline): SGDLS, YYNGEE. This CDR3 is built from 15 residues. The V gene lost 4 bases and the J gene lost 0 bases, with 11 bases spanning the gap. This CDR3 is CASSPSTNSGNTIYF. CDR3 in DNA: TGTGCCAGCAGCCCTTCCACAAACTCTGGAAACACCATATATTTT.

The chain links TRBV12-3 or TRBV12-4 to TRBJ2-1, with 8 bases fitting TRBD2. V was clipped by 5 bases and J by 8 bases; unmatched bases: 2. The length of the CDR3 is 12 residues. CDR3 DNA sequence: TGTGCCAGCAGTCCGGGGGGGGATGAGCAGTTCTTC. This translates into CASSPGGDEQFF.

The chain combines TRBV20-1 with TRBJ1-1; D gene ambiguous. This CDR3 region has 13 residues. V lost 3 bases, J lost 0 bases, and 8 bases lay in between. Germline assignment: CDR1 DFQATT and CDR2 SNEGSKA (reference sequence). DNA of the CDR3: TGCAGTGCTAGTTCTGCGGTGAACACTGAAGCTTTCTTT. This translates into CSASSAVNTEAFF.

J is TRBJ2-1 and V is TRBV27, with 9 bases matching TRBD1. The V gene end was trimmed by 5 bases and the J gene end by 4 bases; junction bases not matched to a gene: 12. Germline lookup yields CDR1 MNHEY and CDR2 SMNVEV (reference sequence). This CDR3 spans 17 amino acids. CDR3: CASSPRTVTGGYNEQFF. CDR3 bases: TGTGCCAGCAGTCCGCGGACGGTGACAGGGGGATACAATGAGCAGTTCTTC.

The chain combines TRBV11-2 with TRBJ1-2, with D perhaps matching TRBD1 (5 bases). Germline V gene data show CDR1 as SGHAT and CDR2 as FQNNGV. The CDR3 is 15 residues long. Between the trimmed V and J ends, which lost 5 bases and 0 bases, there was a span of 13 bases. Written as DNA, the CDR3 is TGTGCCAGCAGCCTTACAAGGGGAGCTAACTATGGCTACACCTTC. It encodes CASSLTRGANYGYTF.

The chain carries TRBV5-4 and TRBJ2-1; 7 positions agree with TRBD1. V lost 4 bases to trimming and J lost 3 bases; unmatched junction nucleotides: 4. Germline loops: CDR1 SGHNT, CDR2 YYREEE (reference sequence). The CDR3 covers 14 residues. CDR3 coding DNA: TGTGCCAGCAGCCCCGGGACAGTCTACAATGAGCAGTTCTTC. This sequence encodes CASSPGTVYNEQFF.